A selection of T cell receptor beta chains follows, all from one sample in a study of blood T cell repertoires in COVID-19. Produced via immunoSEQ multiplex PCR; TCRdb's table is partial and in-frame only. The sample lists 350,000 to 450,000 clones; roughly nine tenths were seen once. The sequenced material came from PBMCs or T cells enriched from blood (not recorded which). These TCRs come from a woman aged 40 to 50 who had been exposed to COVID-19. Both conserved end residues are part of each CDR3. A D gene is named only where the DNA matches it firmly. A clone size is listed for some rows: how often the clone was seen (once, few, many), or a class if it is expanded.

clone_size: NA; v_call: TRBV19; d_call: NA; j_call: TRBJ1-3; cdr3_aa: CASNPGLSNTIYF; cdr3_nt: TGTGCCAGTAATCCAGGGTTATCAAACACCATATATTTT
clone_size: once; v_call: TRBV19; d_call: TRBD1; j_call: TRBJ1-1; cdr3_aa: CASSLGQGAGGTEAFF; cdr3_nt: TGTGCCAGTAGTTTGGGACAGGGCGCGGGGGGCACTGAAGCTTTCTTT
clone_size: NA; v_call: TRBV6-5; d_call: NA; j_call: TRBJ1-1; cdr3_aa: CASSYSGGVNTEAFF; cdr3_nt: TGTGCCAGCAGTTACTCGGGGGGAGTGAACACTGAAGCTTTCTTT
clone_size: NA; v_call: TRBV5-1; d_call: TRBD1; j_call: TRBJ1-2; cdr3_aa: CASSYTGQGDGYTF; cdr3_nt: TGCGCCAGCAGCTATACGGGACAGGGGGATGGCTACACCTTC
clone_size: NA; v_call: TRBV4-3; d_call: NA; j_call: TRBJ1-1; cdr3_aa: CASSQPGQPNTEAFF; cdr3_nt: TGCGCCAGCAGCCAACCTGGACAGCCGAACACTGAAGCTTTCTTT
clone_size: once; v_call: TRBV19; d_call: NA; j_call: TRBJ1-6; cdr3_aa: CASSHRDSPLHF; cdr3_nt: TGTGCCAGTAGTCACAGGGACTCACCCCTCCACTTT
clone_size: few; v_call: TRBV15; d_call: NA; j_call: TRBJ2-2; cdr3_aa: CATSRDRRSSGELFF; cdr3_nt: TGTGCCACCAGCAGAGATCGGAGGAGCAGCGGGGAGCTGTTTTTT
clone_size: NA; v_call: TRBV6-5; d_call: NA; j_call: TRBJ1-4; cdr3_aa: CASSASSGSREKLFF; cdr3_nt: TGTGCCAGCAGCGCCTCGTCGGGGTCTAGGGAAAAACTGTTTTTT
clone_size: NA; v_call: TRBV6-1; d_call: NA; j_call: TRBJ1-2; cdr3_aa: CASSEGARGYTF; cdr3_nt: TGTGCCAGCAGTGAGGGGGCGCGAGGCTACACCTTC
clone_size: once; v_call: TRBV5-1; d_call: NA; j_call: TRBJ1-2; cdr3_aa: CASSLGGGNYGYTF; cdr3_nt: TGCGCCAGCAGCTTGGGAGGGGGTAACTATGGCTACACCTTC
clone_size: NA; v_call: TRBV5-5; d_call: NA; j_call: TRBJ2-1; cdr3_aa: CASSPKEVASYNEQFF; cdr3_nt: TGTGCCAGCAGCCCCAAGGAGGTCGCGTCCTACAATGAGCAGTTCTTC
clone_size: NA; v_call: TRBV6-4; d_call: TRBD1; j_call: TRBJ1-1; cdr3_aa: CASRGQRNTEAFF; cdr3_nt: TGTGCCAGCAGGGGACAGAGGAACACTGAAGCTTTCTTT
clone_size: NA; v_call: TRBV9; d_call: TRBD2; j_call: TRBJ2-3; cdr3_aa: CASSRLASTDTQYF; cdr3_nt: TGTGCCAGCAGCCGACTAGCGAGCACAGATACGCAGTATTTT
clone_size: NA; v_call: TRBV19; d_call: NA; j_call: TRBJ1-2; cdr3_aa: CASNRIAGNNYGYTF; cdr3_nt: TGTGCCAGTAATAGGATTGCGGGGAATAACTATGGCTACACCTTC
clone_size: NA; v_call: TRBV4-1; d_call: NA; j_call: TRBJ1-4; cdr3_aa: CASSQVPGEGEKLFF; cdr3_nt: TGCGCCAGCAGCCAGGTTCCCGGAGAGGGTGAAAAACTGTTTTTT
clone_size: NA; v_call: TRBV2; d_call: TRBD1; j_call: TRBJ2-3; cdr3_aa: CATYGGQILKENLTDTQYF; cdr3_nt: TGTGCCACTTATGGGGGACAGATATTAAAGGAGAACCTCACAGATACGCAGTATTTT
clone_size: NA; v_call: TRBV2; d_call: NA; j_call: TRBJ1-1; cdr3_aa: CASSVVDTEAFF; cdr3_nt: TGTGCCAGCAGCGTTGTCGACACTGAAGCTTTCTTT
clone_size: NA; v_call: TRBV7-8; d_call: TRBD1; j_call: TRBJ1-1; cdr3_aa: CASSLHRGRNTEAFF; cdr3_nt: TGTGCCAGCAGCCTACACAGGGGGCGAAACACTGAAGCTTTCTTT
clone_size: once; v_call: TRBV6-2/TRBV6-3; d_call: TRBD2; j_call: TRBJ2-4; cdr3_aa: CASSPPGLAPKNIQYF; cdr3_nt: TGTGCCAGCAGTCCGCCCGGACTAGCGCCAAAAAACATTCAGTACTTC
clone_size: NA; v_call: TRBV2; d_call: NA; j_call: TRBJ1-1; cdr3_aa: CASILGGLTEAFF; cdr3_nt: NA
clone_size: NA; v_call: TRBV7-3; d_call: TRBD2; j_call: TRBJ2-1; cdr3_aa: CASSSRGLADNEQFF; cdr3_nt: TGTGCCAGCAGCTCCCGGGGACTAGCGGACAATGAGCAGTTCTTC
clone_size: NA; v_call: TRBV7-9; d_call: TRBD2; j_call: TRBJ2-1; cdr3_aa: CASSLEVASGGVRDEQFF; cdr3_nt: TGTGCCAGCAGCTTAGAGGTGGCTAGCGGGGGGGTCCGGGATGAGCAGTTCTTC
clone_size: NA; v_call: TRBV6-5; d_call: NA; j_call: TRBJ1-2; cdr3_aa: CASKASSRPYGYTF; cdr3_nt: TGTGCCAGCAAAGCGTCTTCCCGGCCCTATGGCTACACCTTC